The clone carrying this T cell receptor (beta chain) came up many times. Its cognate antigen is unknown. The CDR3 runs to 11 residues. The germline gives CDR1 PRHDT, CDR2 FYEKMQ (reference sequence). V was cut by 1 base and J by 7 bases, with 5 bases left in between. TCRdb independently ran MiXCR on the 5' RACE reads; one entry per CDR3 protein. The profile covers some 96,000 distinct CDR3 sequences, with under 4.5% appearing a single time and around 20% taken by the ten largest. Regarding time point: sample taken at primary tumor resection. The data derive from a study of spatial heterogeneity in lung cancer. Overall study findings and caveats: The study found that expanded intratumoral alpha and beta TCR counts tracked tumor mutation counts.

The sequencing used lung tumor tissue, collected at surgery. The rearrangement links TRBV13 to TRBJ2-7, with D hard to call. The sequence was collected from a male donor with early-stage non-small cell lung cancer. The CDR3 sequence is CASSLVREQYF. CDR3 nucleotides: TGTGCCAGCAGCTTAGTCAGGGAGCAGTACTTC.